One and the same sample provided the 13 T cell receptor beta chains below, sequenced in a study of cytomegalovirus exposure and HLA in healthy donors. Researchers ran the PCR with 60 Vbeta and 13 Jbeta primers. The table came from immunoSEQ multiplex PCR; TCRdb's copy has only in-frame clones and leaves some out. The sample has some 190,000 clones; roughly 83% are singletons. Sequenced material: PBMCs. The receptors derive from a boy aged 2-9 years in good health and CMV-seronegative.

This rearrangement joins TRBV4-2 to TRBJ2-5; D is possibly TRBD1 (5 bases). The J call is doubtful: the DNA matches TRBJ2-7 better. CDR1 and CDR2 (germline): LGHNA, YNFKEQ. This CDR3 is 11 amino acids long. CDR3 loop: CASSPGYEQYF. As DNA, the CDR3 is TGTGCCAGCAGCCCAGGGTACGAGCAGTACTTC.

The chain combines TRBV30 with TRBJ1-2; D not certain. This CDR3 is built from 14 residues. V lost 0 bases and J 2 bases, leaving 10 bases between the germline ends. Germline lookup yields CDR1 GTSNPN and CDR2 SVGIG (reference sequence). The CDR3 loop reads CAWSVRGGNYGYTF. CDR3 coding DNA: TGTGCCTGGAGTGTACGGGGAGGGAACTATGGCTACACCTTC.

The V call is TRBV29-1, the J call TRBJ2-5; TRBD2 matches at 10 bases. Germline V gene lookup returns CDR1 SQVTM and CDR2 ANQGSEA. Trimming took 5 bases from V and 1 from J; bases not matched to a gene: 1. This CDR3 region has 13 residues. The CDR3, as DNA: TGCAGCGTTAGCGGGAGGGTCCAAGAGACCCAGTACTTC. It codes for CSVSGRVQETQYF.

The chain couples TRBV4-3 to TRBJ1-5; TRBD1 might be the D (6 bases). CDR1 is LGHNA and CDR2 is YSLEER in the germline V gene. CDR3 length: 16 amino acids. Trimming left V 6 bases short and J 0 bases short, with 15 bases between. The CDR3 is CASSPRWTDSNQPQHF. CDR3 DNA sequence: TGCGCCAGCAGTCCACGTTGGACAGATAGCAATCAGCCCCAGCATTTT.

This clone was counted once. V gene TRBV5-1 combines with J gene TRBJ2-3; TRBD2 agrees at 14 bases. The CDR3 has 16 residues. Germline assignment: CDR1 SGHRS and CDR2 YFSETQ. V gave up 0 bases and J gave up 4 bases; unmatched junction bases: 1. The CDR3 DNA sequence: TGCGCCAGCAGCTTGGAGACTAGCGGGAGGGCAGATACGCAGTATTTT. Translating it yields CASSLETSGRADTQYF.

V and J are TRBV4-3 and TRBJ1-3; weak D call: TRBD1 (5 bases). This CDR3 contains 14 residues. V lost 5 bases and J lost 4, with 12 bases in between. Germline lookup yields CDR1 LGHNA and CDR2 YSLEER. The CDR3 DNA is TGCGCCAGCAGCTCAGCGGGACGGGGAAACACCATATATTTT. Translated: CASSSAGRGNTIYF.

This sequence joins TRBV7-6 and TRBJ2-5, with TRBD1 matching over 7 bases. Matching the DNA end better, TRBJ2-7 makes the J call doubtful. Germline V gene sequence: CDR1 SGHVS, CDR2 FNYEAQ. The CDR3 covers 15 residues. This CDR3 reads CASSSGQGQFYEQYF. In DNA, the CDR3 is TGTGCCAGCAGCTCCGGTCAGGGACAGTTCTACGAGCAGTACTTC.

This clone occurred a few times. V gene TRBV5-6 combines with J gene TRBJ2-7; 7 nucleotides line up with TRBD2. This CDR3 region has 12 residues. In germline, CDR1 is SGHDT, CDR2 YYEEEE. Trimming removed 7 bases from V and 6 bases from J; junction bases left unmatched: 7. This CDR3 is CASARDYSEQYF. The DNA for the CDR3 is TGTGCCAGCGCCCGGGACTACAGCGAGCAGTACTTC.

The CDR3 reads CSVVSVAEAFF. CDR3 DNA sequence: TGCAGCGTTGTTTCGGTCGCTGAAGCTTTCTTT. The gene calls are TRBV29-1 and TRBJ1-1; D gene ambiguous. The V end lost 4 bases, the J end lost 6 bases, and 9 bases lay between the germline ends. The CDR3 loop spans 11 amino acids. Per germline, CDR1 SQVTM and CDR2 ANQGSEA.

The chain joins TRBV30 to TRBJ2-3; TRBD2 matches 10 bases. CDR1 and CDR2 from the germline V gene are GTSNPN and SVGIG (reference sequence). The CDR3 is made up of 15 amino acids. The V gene end was trimmed by 0 bases and the J gene end by 6 bases; junction bases not matched to a gene: 6. The DNA for the CDR3 is TGTGCCTGGAGTGTGGCTAGCGGGAGTAGCGATACGCAGTATTTT. Protein product: CAWSVASGSSDTQYF.

This chain connects TRBV9 to TRBJ2-7, with a possible D match to TRBD1 (5 bases). V dropped 4 bases and J dropped 0 bases, with 14 bases sitting between them. Germline CDR1 is SGDLS and CDR2 is YYNGEE. The CDR3 has 15 amino acids. The CDR3: CASSPPDSDSYEQYF. Here the CDR3 DNA reads TGTGCCAGCAGCCCCCCCGACAGCGACTCCTACGAGCAGTACTTC.

The gene calls are TRBV9 and TRBJ2-3; 15 bases align to TRBD2. The CDR3 covers 18 residues. V dropped 3 bases and J dropped 1; count of bases not matched to a gene: 6. Germline assignment: CDR1 SGDLS and CDR2 YYNGEE. Written as DNA, the CDR3 is TGTGCCAGCAGCGGCGGGACTAGCGGGAGGAGGGGCACAGATACGCAGTATTTT. It translates to CASSGGTSGRRGTDTQYF. Combining the CDR3 with reference TRBV9 and TRBJ2-3 gives the whole variable domain DSGVTQTPKHLITATGQRVTLRCSPRSGDLSVYWYQQSLDQGLQFLIQYYNGEERAKGNILERFSAQQFPDLHSELNLSSLELGDSALYFCASSGGTSGRRGTDTQYFGPGTRLTVL.

The chain links TRBV5-6 to TRBJ1-6; TRBD1 aligns across 7 bases. Germline V gives CDR1 SGHDT, CDR2 YYEEEE. The CDR3 is 15 amino acids. V lost 3 bases to trimming and J lost 14 bases; unmatched junction nucleotides: 14. CDR3 in DNA: TGTGCCAGCAGCTCCTTCGGCCGAGAAGACAGGGCCCTCCACTTT. This sequence encodes CASSSFGREDRALHF.